This is a list of T cell receptor beta chains from one sample in a study of tumor-infiltrating lymphocytes in oesophageal squamous cell carcinoma. Via MiXCR, TCRdb re-called the PCR reads, giving one row per CDR3 protein. The sample holds over 9,500 distinct CDR3 sequences; around half are singletons and the top ten take around a quarter. The specimen sequenced was esophageal tumor tissue. The receptors originated from a male donor with esophageal squamous cell carcinoma. Both conserved end residues are part of each CDR3. The D gene is left open where the match is weak. Not every row has a clone size; where given, it reads once, few, many or a size class.

j_call: TRBJ1-1; d_call: TRBD1; v_call: TRBV30; clone_size: NA; cdr3_nt: TGTGCCTGGGCGGGACAGCCAGGCGGGACTTTCTTT; cdr3_aa: CAWAGQPGGTFF
j_call: TRBJ2-7; d_call: TRBD2; v_call: TRBV15; clone_size: NA; cdr3_nt: TGTGCCACCAGCAGAGAGAGGAGAGCGGGATTCAACGAGCAGTACTTC; cdr3_aa: CATSRERRAGFNEQYF
j_call: TRBJ1-3; d_call: NA; v_call: TRBV7-2; clone_size: few; cdr3_nt: TGTGCCAACAGCCCCGCAGGCTCTGGAAACACCATATATTTT; cdr3_aa: CANSPAGSGNTIYF
j_call: TRBJ2-5; d_call: NA; v_call: TRBV7-9; clone_size: few; cdr3_nt: TGTGCCAGCAGCTTAACAGAAGCGAAGACCCAGTACTTC; cdr3_aa: CASSLTEAKTQYF
j_call: TRBJ2-5; d_call: NA; v_call: TRBV5-6; clone_size: medium-sized; cdr3_nt: TGTGCCAGCAGCTTTCCCCTTGGGGAGACCCAGTACTTC; cdr3_aa: CASSFPLGETQYF
j_call: TRBJ2-5; d_call: NA; v_call: TRBV7-2; clone_size: few; cdr3_nt: TGTGCCAGCACCCAAAGTAGAGGCCAAGAGACCCAGTACTTC; cdr3_aa: CASTQSRGQETQYF
j_call: TRBJ2-1; d_call: TRBD2; v_call: TRBV7-2; clone_size: NA; cdr3_nt: TGTGCCAGCAGCACCAGTGCGGCGGGAGTTGGCAATGAGCAGTTCTTC; cdr3_aa: CASSTSAAGVGNEQFF
j_call: TRBJ2-1; d_call: NA; v_call: TRBV7-6; clone_size: few; cdr3_nt: TGTGCCAGCAGCTTCTTCCAGGAGGCTGACAATGAGCAGTTCTTC; cdr3_aa: CASSFFQEADNEQFF
j_call: TRBJ2-2; d_call: NA; v_call: TRBV6-1; clone_size: medium-sized; cdr3_nt: TGTGCCAGCAGTAAGGCGGGGTTGTCGAACACCGGGGAGCTGTTTTTT; cdr3_aa: CASSKAGLSNTGELFF
j_call: TRBJ2-1; d_call: NA; v_call: TRBV7-2; clone_size: few; cdr3_nt: TGTGCCAGCAGCTTAGTGGGCGGGTCCTTTAATGAGCAGTTCTTC; cdr3_aa: CASSLVGGSFNEQFF
j_call: TRBJ2-1; d_call: TRBD2; v_call: TRBV7-3; clone_size: NA; cdr3_nt: TGTGCCAGCGTCCGATCTAGCGGGAGCTACAATGAGCAGTTCTTC; cdr3_aa: CASVRSSGSYNEQFF
j_call: TRBJ2-7; d_call: NA; v_call: TRBV7-9; clone_size: NA; cdr3_nt: TGTGCCAGCAGCTTAGAGGACAGTCCCTACGAGCAGTACTTC; cdr3_aa: CASSLEDSPYEQYF
j_call: TRBJ2-1; d_call: NA; v_call: TRBV7-8; clone_size: NA; cdr3_nt: TGTGCCAGCAGCCAAGGACCGATGAGTAGCGAGACCCAGTTCTTC; cdr3_aa: CASSQGPMSSETQFF
j_call: TRBJ2-5; d_call: NA; v_call: TRBV7-8; clone_size: NA; cdr3_nt: TGTGCCAGCAGCCCGATCTCGGGAGAGACCCAGTACTTC; cdr3_aa: CASSPISGETQYF
j_call: TRBJ1-6; d_call: NA; v_call: TRBV7-6; clone_size: few; cdr3_nt: TGTGCCAGCAGCGCTAACTCCTATAATTCACCCCTCCACTTT; cdr3_aa: CASSANSYNSPLHF
j_call: TRBJ2-5; d_call: NA; v_call: TRBV10-1; clone_size: many; cdr3_nt: TGCGCCAGCAGGGAGACCCAGTACTTC; cdr3_aa: CASRETQYF
j_call: TRBJ1-3; d_call: NA; v_call: TRBV5-1; clone_size: few; cdr3_nt: TGCGCCAGCAGCTTGGCCGGGGCTTTAGGAAACACCATATATTTT; cdr3_aa: CASSLAGALGNTIYF
j_call: TRBJ1-4; d_call: NA; v_call: TRBV6-4; clone_size: many; cdr3_nt: TGTGCCAGCAGTGACCCGGTTGGTTGGGGGAGGGATGAAAAACTGTTTTTT; cdr3_aa: CASSDPVGWGRDEKLFF
j_call: TRBJ2-7; d_call: NA; v_call: TRBV6-5; clone_size: NA; cdr3_nt: TGTGCCAGCAGTTACATGTTAAGCAGGCCGAACGAGCAGTACTTC; cdr3_aa: CASSYMLSRPNEQYF
j_call: TRBJ2-7; d_call: NA; v_call: TRBV12-3/TRBV12-4; clone_size: NA; cdr3_nt: TGTGCCAGCAGTAGAGCGGTTGGGGGTTCCGACGAGCAGTACTTC; cdr3_aa: CASSRAVGGSDEQYF
j_call: TRBJ2-3; d_call: NA; v_call: TRBV11-2; clone_size: NA; cdr3_nt: TGTGCCAGCAGCTCTATCCGGGACTGGAGTACGCAGTATTTT; cdr3_aa: CASSSIRDWSTQYF
j_call: TRBJ2-5; d_call: NA; v_call: TRBV5-4; clone_size: NA; cdr3_nt: TGTGCCAGCAGCTTGCGGCTCACTCAAGTAGAGAATGAGCAGTACTTC; cdr3_aa: CASSLRLTQVENEQYF
j_call: TRBJ2-1; d_call: NA; v_call: TRBV7-6; clone_size: NA; cdr3_nt: TGTGCCAGCAGCCTAAACGAGGGTTGGTTAAATGAGCAGTTCTTC; cdr3_aa: CASSLNEGWLNEQFF
j_call: TRBJ2-5; d_call: TRBD2; v_call: TRBV11-1; clone_size: NA; cdr3_nt: TGTGCCAGCAGCTACCCTAGCGGCCAAGAGACCCAGTACTTC; cdr3_aa: CASSYPSGQETQYF
j_call: TRBJ2-5; d_call: NA; v_call: TRBV11-1; clone_size: NA; cdr3_nt: TGTGCCAGCAGCTTAGGTGGGGCACGGGAGACCCAGTACTTC; cdr3_aa: CASSLGGARETQYF
j_call: TRBJ2-3; d_call: NA; v_call: TRBV7-2; clone_size: large; cdr3_nt: TGTGCCAGCAGCTCCCGCCTCATCAACACAGATACGCAGTATTTT; cdr3_aa: CASSSRLINTDTQYF
j_call: TRBJ2-3; d_call: NA; v_call: TRBV7-6; clone_size: NA; cdr3_nt: TGTGCCAGCAGCTTCCCGCGCGGTACGCAGTATTTT; cdr3_aa: CASSFPRGTQYF
j_call: TRBJ2-3; d_call: TRBD2; v_call: TRBV7-3; clone_size: NA; cdr3_nt: TGTGCCAGCAGCTTAACCCGGGGGGGTAGCACAGATACGCAGTATTTT; cdr3_aa: CASSLTRGGSTDTQYF
j_call: TRBJ2-7; d_call: TRBD2; v_call: TRBV7-2; clone_size: NA; cdr3_nt: TGTGCCAGCAGCGGTTACGGGACTAGAGGCATAGAGCAGTACTTC; cdr3_aa: CASSGYGTRGIEQYF
j_call: TRBJ2-1; d_call: NA; v_call: TRBV7-2; clone_size: NA; cdr3_nt: TGTGCCAGCAGCTTAAGGGACAATGAGCAGTTCTTC; cdr3_aa: CASSLRDNEQFF
j_call: TRBJ1-2; d_call: NA; v_call: TRBV5-1; clone_size: NA; cdr3_nt: TGCGCCAGCAGCTTGGGCGTAAACCTCCCGGGCTACACCTTC; cdr3_aa: CASSLGVNLPGYTF
j_call: TRBJ1-2; d_call: NA; v_call: TRBV11-2; clone_size: NA; cdr3_nt: TGTGCCAGCAATCAGATACCCTATGGCTACACCTTC; cdr3_aa: CASNQIPYGYTF
j_call: TRBJ2-3; d_call: NA; v_call: TRBV7-4; clone_size: NA; cdr3_nt: TGTGCCAGCACGGGACGGCCGAGCTCCTACGAGCAGTATTTT; cdr3_aa: CASTGRPSSYEQYF
j_call: TRBJ2-7; d_call: NA; v_call: TRBV6-1; clone_size: medium-sized; cdr3_nt: TGTGCCAGCAGTCGAAGGGGGTTACAGGGTTCTTACGAGCAGTACTTC; cdr3_aa: CASSRRGLQGSYEQYF
j_call: TRBJ2-1; d_call: TRBD2; v_call: TRBV7-3; clone_size: NA; cdr3_nt: TGTGCCAGCAGCCGACGGGGGGGGGGTTCTCGCAATGAGCAGTTCTTC; cdr3_aa: CASSRRGGGSRNEQFF
j_call: TRBJ1-6; d_call: NA; v_call: TRBV5-4; clone_size: few; cdr3_nt: TGTGCCAGCAGCTTGGCTGGTCATTCACCCCTCCACTTT; cdr3_aa: CASSLAGHSPLHF
j_call: TRBJ2-5; d_call: NA; v_call: TRBV7-2; clone_size: NA; cdr3_nt: TGTGCCAGCAGCACTGCGGGGACGGTGGTGACCCAGTACTTC; cdr3_aa: CASSTAGTVVTQYF
j_call: TRBJ1-5; d_call: NA; v_call: TRBV28; clone_size: once; cdr3_nt: TGTGCCAGCAGTTTATCGGGAAGCAATCAGCCCCAGCATTTT; cdr3_aa: CASSLSGSNQPQHF
j_call: TRBJ2-7; d_call: TRBD2; v_call: TRBV7-8; clone_size: NA; cdr3_nt: TGTGCCAGCAGCTTAGCCACGGGAGGTAGCTACGAGCAGTACTTC; cdr3_aa: CASSLATGGSYEQYF
j_call: TRBJ2-2; d_call: TRBD1; v_call: TRBV11-1; clone_size: NA; cdr3_nt: TGTGCCAGCAGCTCCGGGACAGGGGCGAACACCGGGGAGCTGTTTTTT; cdr3_aa: CASSSGTGANTGELFF
j_call: TRBJ2-1; d_call: TRBD2; v_call: TRBV11-3; clone_size: NA; cdr3_nt: TGTGCCAGCAGCTTAGGACTAGCGGGAGGAGCGTATGAGCAGTTCTTC; cdr3_aa: CASSLGLAGGAYEQFF
j_call: TRBJ2-3; d_call: TRBD1; v_call: TRBV7-4; clone_size: once; cdr3_nt: TGTGCCAGCAGCCTACAGGGGGCAAAGCGAGGTACGCAGTATTTT; cdr3_aa: CASSLQGAKRGTQYF
j_call: TRBJ2-3; d_call: NA; v_call: TRBV28; clone_size: NA; cdr3_nt: TGTGCCAGCACAAGCAGGGATACGCAGTATTTT; cdr3_aa: CASTSRDTQYF
j_call: TRBJ1-2; d_call: NA; v_call: TRBV6-1; clone_size: many; cdr3_nt: TGTGCCAGCAGAAGACTACAGGACGGGAGCTATGGCTACACCTTC; cdr3_aa: CASRRLQDGSYGYTF
j_call: TRBJ2-5; d_call: TRBD1; v_call: TRBV24-1; clone_size: NA; cdr3_nt: TGTGCCACCAGTGATCCCCCGGGACAGGGGGCAGGTGAGACCCAGTACTTC; cdr3_aa: CATSDPPGQGAGETQYF
j_call: TRBJ2-1; d_call: NA; v_call: TRBV28; clone_size: many; cdr3_nt: TGTGCCAGCAGGGGGCGCTCGGCTGGTGAACGTGAGCAGTTCTTC; cdr3_aa: CASRGRSAGEREQFF
j_call: TRBJ2-3; d_call: NA; v_call: TRBV12-3/TRBV12-4; clone_size: NA; cdr3_nt: TGTGCCAGCAAACTAAATACAGGGGATACGCAGTATTTT; cdr3_aa: CASKLNTGDTQYF
j_call: TRBJ2-5; d_call: TRBD1; v_call: TRBV6-1; clone_size: medium-sized; cdr3_nt: TGTGCCAGCACCCGTGGGGGACAGGGATATGGGACCCAGTACTTC; cdr3_aa: CASTRGGQGYGTQYF
j_call: TRBJ2-2; d_call: TRBD2; v_call: TRBV5-4; clone_size: NA; cdr3_nt: TGTGCCAGCAAAGAAAGAGCGGGAGAGTCCGGGGAGCTGTTTTTT; cdr3_aa: CASKERAGESGELFF
j_call: TRBJ2-5; d_call: TRBD2; v_call: TRBV7-4; clone_size: NA; cdr3_nt: TGTGCCAGCAGCCTAGGCGGAGGGGAGGGGAGATTCGAAGGACAAGAGACCCAGTACTTC; cdr3_aa: CASSLGGGEGRFEGQETQYF
j_call: TRBJ2-3; d_call: TRBD1; v_call: TRBV24-1; clone_size: few; cdr3_nt: TGTGCCACCAGTGATTTGGGACAGGGTAGCGCAGATACGCAGTATTTT; cdr3_aa: CATSDLGQGSADTQYF
j_call: TRBJ2-1; d_call: TRBD1; v_call: TRBV7-2; clone_size: NA; cdr3_nt: TGTGCCAGCAGCTTAGCCTCGGACAGGGGGCGGGGTGAGCAGTTCTTC; cdr3_aa: CASSLASDRGRGEQFF
j_call: TRBJ2-5; d_call: TRBD2; v_call: TRBV29-1; clone_size: once; cdr3_nt: TGCAGCGTTGAGGGGTTAGCGGGAGTTCTCCAAGAGACCCAGTACTTC; cdr3_aa: CSVEGLAGVLQETQYF
j_call: TRBJ2-1; d_call: NA; v_call: TRBV7-6; clone_size: NA; cdr3_nt: TGTGCCAGCAGCTTAGCGGGTAGTGAGCAGTTCTTC; cdr3_aa: CASSLAGSEQFF